The 3 T cell receptor beta chains given below trace back to one sample, sequenced in a study of T cells after yellow fever vaccination. TCRdb reprocessed the 5' RACE reads with MiXCR, giving one entry per CDR3 protein. The data hold a few hundred thousand distinct CDR3 sequences, with about a sixth observed a single time. Sequenced here: PBMCs, sampled more than 4 days after the first yellow fever vaccination. The receptors were gathered from a man aged 18-30 years who received the YFV17D yellow fever vaccine.

This chain joins TRBV6-1 and TRBJ1-2; 9 bases map to TRBD1. The V and J ends lost 6 bases and 5 bases, in that order; junction bases with no gene match: 13. The CDR3 loop spans 16 amino acids. Germline CDR1 is MNHNS and CDR2 is SASEGT. CDR3 DNA sequence: TGTGCCAGCAGGGGGGGACAGGGAGACCCTCCTTATGGCTACACCTTC. This sequence encodes CASRGGQGDPPYGYTF.

The CDR3 loop is CASSQVGSASGGQFF. In DNA form, the CDR3 reads TGCGCCAGCAGCCAAGTGGGCTCGGCTTCCGGGGGGCAGTTCTTC. The chain employs TRBV4-1 and TRBJ2-1, with D possibly matching TRBD2 (6 bases). This CDR3 is built from 15 residues. The V end was cut by 1 base, the J end by 12 bases, with 19 bases between. Germline V gene lookup returns CDR1 MGHRA and CDR2 YSYEKL.

The chain employs TRBV4-3 and TRBJ2-1; no definite D call. The CDR3 extends over 13 amino acids. Per germline, CDR1 LGHNA and CDR2 YSLEER. With 0 bases removed from V and 7 bases from J, the gap between germline ends came to 7 bases. The CDR3 nucleotides read TGCGCCAGCAGCCAAGAGCCCGAGAATGAGCAGTTCTTC. It is translated as CASSQEPENEQFF.